Listed below are T cell receptor beta chains from one sample, sequenced in a study of Ad26.COV2.S vaccination and SARS-CoV-2 variants. The table came from immunoSEQ multiplex PCR; TCRdb's copy has only in-frame clones and leaves some out. The sample contains around 300,000 clones, approximately 90% of which appear only once. Specimen: peripheral blood, collected in a trial of Ad26.COV2.S vaccine versus placebo. The receptor set was obtained from a person aged 18-60 years who received the Ad26.COV2.S COVID-19 vaccine or a placebo. The CDR3 runs from the conserved cysteine through the conserved F or W. A D gene is named only where the DNA matches it firmly. The listing skips clone size in some rows; elsewhere it reads once, few, many or a size class.

- | 13 | TRBJ2-5 | - | TRBV11-2 | CASSQAVEETQYF | TGTGCCAGCAGTCAAGCCGTCGAAGAGACCCAGTACTTC
many | 17 | TRBJ1-4 | - | TRBV4-3 | CASSQTGLAGGNEKLFF | TGCGCCAGCAGCCAGACGGGACTAGCGGGGGGGAATGAAAAACTGTTTTTT
- | 15 | TRBJ2-2 | TRBD1 | TRBV24-1 | CATSDRGHGTGELFF | TGTGCCACCAGTGACAGGGGGCATGGCACCGGGGAGCTGTTTTTT
- | 20 | TRBJ1-2 | - | TRBV14 | CASSQFERSHTLPGPNGYTF | TGTGCCAGCAGCCAATTCGAACGGAGTCATACACTCCCTGGCCCTAATGGCTACACCTTC
- | 19 | TRBJ1-1 | - | TRBV19 | CASLNRMGPGSSVNTEAFF | TGTGCCAGTCTTAATAGAATGGGGCCCGGAAGCTCCGTGAACACTGAAGCTTTCTTT
- | 16 | TRBJ2-2 | TRBD1 | TRBV7-8 | CASSPIRDRNTGELFF | TGTGCCAGCAGCCCTATCCGGGACAGGAACACCGGGGAGCTGTTTTTT
- | 15 | TRBJ1-5 | - | TRBV6-5 | CASVEGWISNQPQHF | TGTGCCAGCGTGGAGGGGTGGATCAGCAATCAGCCCCAGCATTTT
- | 14 | TRBJ2-7 | - | TRBV4-1 | CASSQGSPGYEQYF | TGCGCCAGCAGCCAAGGGAGCCCGGGCTACGAGCAGTACTTC
- | 13 | TRBJ1-5 | - | TRBV28 | CASRETLGQPQHF | TGTGCCAGCAGGGAGACTTTGGGTCAGCCCCAGCATTTT
- | 13 | TRBJ1-1 | - | TRBV18 | CASSPPLNTEAFF | TGTGCCAGCTCACCACCGCTGAACACTGAAGCTTTCTTT
once | 15 | TRBJ2-2 | TRBD1 | TRBV2 | CASSSQGENTGELFF | TGTGCCAGCAGTTCACAGGGGGAGAACACCGGGGAGCTGTTTTTT
- | 15 | TRBJ1-4 | TRBD1 | TRBV7-9 | CASSPRGTGGGKLFF | TGTGCCAGCAGCCCCAGGGGGACGGGGGGAGGAAAACTGTTTTTT
once | 16 | TRBJ2-5 | - | TRBV6-1 | CASSDPSGVGDKTQYF | TGTGCCAGCAGTGATCCTTCCGGGGTGGGGGACAAGACCCAGTACTTC
- | 14 | TRBJ2-7 | TRBD1 | TRBV6-5 | CASSKPGQGNEQYF | TGTGCCAGCAGCAAACCGGGACAGGGAAACGAGCAGTACTTC
- | 16 | TRBJ1-2 | - | TRBV6-5 | CASSYSKEAVSYGYTF | TGTGCCAGCAGTTACTCGAAAGAGGCAGTTTCCTATGGCTACACCTTC
once | 15 | TRBJ1-3 | - | TRBV5-8 | CASSLGLHSGNTIYF | TGTGCCAGCAGCTTGGGACTTCACTCTGGAAACACCATATATTTT
- | 14 | TRBJ2-1 | TRBD2 | TRBV10-2 | CASSETSGYNEQFF | TGCGCCAGCAGCGAAACTAGCGGATACAATGAGCAGTTCTTC
- | 14 | TRBJ1-3 | - | TRBV6-5 | CASRRAYSGNTIYF | TGTGCCAGCAGAAGGGCTTACTCTGGAAACACCATATATTTT
- | 14 | TRBJ2-7 | - | TRBV28 | CASSFRELAYEQYF | TGTGCCAGCAGTTTCCGGGAGCTGGCCTACGAGCAGTACTTC
- | 14 | TRBJ2-1 | - | TRBV10-2 | CASSDLGRNNEQFF | TGCGCCAGCAGTGACCTGGGACGAAACAATGAGCAGTTCTTC
once | 15 | TRBJ2-1 | - | TRBV28 | CASTPPPLGVREQFF | TGTGCCAGCACCCCACCGCCACTAGGGGTTCGTGAGCAGTTCTTC
- | 16 | TRBJ2-2 | TRBD2 | TRBV5-4 | CASSPTSGGDTGELFF | TGTGCCAGCAGCCCCACTAGCGGGGGAGATACCGGGGAGCTGTTTTTT
- | 14 | TRBJ2-5 | - | TRBV6-6 | CASSYTGGLETQYF | TGTGCCAGCAGTTACACCGGCGGGTTGGAGACCCAGTACTTC
- | 14 | TRBJ2-1 | TRBD2 | TRBV11-2 | CASSAGLAGRTSVF | TGTGCCAGCAGCGCCGGACTAGCGGGAAGAACCTCCGTCTTC
once | 15 | TRBJ2-1 | TRBD1 | TRBV2 | CASSRDRAGYNEQFF | TGTGCCAGCAGCCGAGACAGGGCCGGCTACAATGAGCAGTTCTTC
- | 14 | TRBJ1-2 | - | TRBV28 | CASSLRGRKYGYTF | TGTGCCAGCAGTTTGCGGGGACGGAAGTATGGCTACACCTTC
once | 15 | TRBJ2-1 | - | TRBV7-8 | CASSLEPGTYNEQFF | TGTGCCAGCAGCTTAGAACCCGGGACATACAATGAGCAGTTCTTC
- | 16 | TRBJ2-3 | TRBD2 | TRBV18 | CASSSLSGTSTDTQYF | TGTGCCAGCTCATCCCTTAGCGGGACTAGCACAGATACGCAGTATTTT
- | 15 | TRBJ2-2 | - | TRBV2 | CASRDRGLDTGELFF | TGTGCCAGCAGGGACAGAGGCCTCGACACCGGGGAGCTGTTTTTT
- | 14 | TRBJ2-3 | TRBD1 | TRBV15 | CATSLDRSTDTQYF | TGTGCCACCAGCTTGGACAGGTCCACAGATACGCAGTATTTT
- | 14 | TRBJ2-3 | - | TRBV29-1 | CSVEVVGGTDTQYF | TGCAGCGTTGAGGTTGTAGGGGGCACAGATACGCAGTATTTT
- | 18 | TRBJ2-6 | - | TRBV5-1 | CASGDSLREGSGANVLTF | TGCGCCAGCGGAGACAGTCTCCGAGAAGGATCTGGGGCCAACGTCCTGACTTTC
once | 15 | TRBJ2-1 | TRBD1 | TRBV6-5 | CASSYSLGGLNEQFF | TGTGCCAGCAGTTACTCGCTAGGGGGCCTAAATGAGCAGTTCTTC
- | 13 | TRBJ1-1 | - | TRBV6-5 | CASSYGRNTEAFF | TGTGCCAGCAGTTACGGGCGGAACACTGAAGCTTTCTTT
- | 17 | TRBJ2-2 | TRBD1 | TRBV11-3 | CASSSPGQGVNTGELFF | TGTGCCAGCAGCTCCCCTGGACAGGGGGTTAACACCGGGGAGCTGTTTTTT
- | 15 | TRBJ2-7 | - | TRBV10-2 | CASRTLWDGGYEQYF | TGCGCCAGCAGAACCCTTTGGGACGGAGGGTACGAGCAGTACTTC
- | 15 | TRBJ1-2 | - | TRBV15 | CATSRGRTGPYGYTF | TGTGCCACCAGCAGGGGCCGAACAGGCCCCTATGGCTACACCTTC
- | 13 | TRBJ1-1 | - | TRBV10-3 | CAISVGESTEAFF | TGTGCCATCAGTGTCGGGGAGAGCACTGAAGCTTTCTTT
once | 16 | TRBJ2-1 | TRBD2 | TRBV27 | CASATRREGRRNEQFF | TGTGCCAGCGCCACCAGGAGGGAGGGCCGGCGGAATGAGCAGTTCTTC
once | 14 | TRBJ2-3 | TRBD1 | TRBV9 | CASSASQGTDTQYF | TGTGCCAGCAGCGCGTCACAGGGGACAGATACGCAGTATTTT
- | 16 | TRBJ1-5 | - | TRBV10-3 | CAISESNPGAAQPQHF | TGTGCCATCAGTGAGTCGAATCCGGGAGCAGCTCAGCCCCAGCATTTT
- | 13 | TRBJ1-1 | TRBD1 | TRBV2 | CASGQQGVTEAFF | TGTGCCAGCGGCCAACAGGGGGTGACTGAAGCTTTCTTT
few | 15 | TRBJ2-5 | TRBD1 | TRBV14 | CASSGQGLGQETQYF | TGTGCCAGCAGTGGACAGGGACTGGGGCAAGAGACCCAGTACTTC
- | 14 | TRBJ1-4 | - | TRBV19 | CASTFGGDGEKLFF | TGTGCCAGTACGTTCGGGGGAGACGGGGAAAAACTGTTTTTT
- | 15 | TRBJ2-1 | - | TRBV12-5 | CASGLVWSDGDEQFF | TGTGCTAGTGGTTTGGTATGGAGCGATGGGGATGAGCAGTTCTTC
once | 13 | TRBJ2-7 | - | TRBV5-1 | CASSFGETDEQYF | TGCGCCAGCAGCTTCGGGGAGACGGACGAGCAGTACTTC
once | 16 | TRBJ1-1 | TRBD1 | TRBV29-1 | CSVEDAQTGVNTEAFF | TGCAGCGTTGAAGACGCGCAAACAGGGGTGAACACTGAAGCTTTCTTT